This is a list of T cell receptor beta chains from one sample in a study of blood T cell repertoires in COVID-19. TCRdb's copy holds only in-frame clones and misses some; the assay was immunoSEQ multiplex PCR. The sample has approximately 46,000 clones; approximately 80% are singletons. The sample consisted of peripheral blood. The source is an elderly woman with COVID-19, enrolled during active disease. Both conserved end residues are part of each CDR3.

>TRBJ1-5|TRBV19
CASSIVETPRGQPQHF
>TRBJ1-1|TRBV12-3/TRBV12-4
CASSLTGAPEAFF
>TRBJ1-1|TRBV7-6
CASSLAAQGPYTEAFF
>TRBJ2-1|TRBV5-5
CASSEGLAVYNEQFF
>TRBJ2-4|TRBV7-2
CASSLELAGRSYF
>TRBJ2-3|TRBV30
CAWSEYGLGTDTQYF
>TRBJ2-1|TRBV7-3
CASSLNPVRTSAPGKHNEQFF
>TRBJ1-4|TRBV16
CASSQSGTGVEKLFF
>TRBJ2-5|TRBV5-1
CASSLGGQLETQYF
>TRBJ2-7|TRBV29-1
CSAEGLAGPYEQYF